This passage covers 20 T cell receptor beta chains from one sample sequenced in a study of T-cell memory formation after mild COVID-19. Each CDR3 protein gets one entry after TCRdb re-called the 5' RACE reads with MiXCR. The sample yields a few hundred thousand distinct CDR3 sequences, approximately 15% seen once. The source material was PBMCs or a T cell subset sorted from them (not recorded which). The receptors here all came from a man between 18 and 35 years old who had mild COVID-19 (a few samples of this study predate the infection). Cell type and time point are not known.

The J gene is TRBJ1-6, the V gene TRBV25-1; no reliable D call. CDR3 length: 15 amino acids. Germline V CDR1 and CDR2: MGHDK, SYGVNS. Trimming removed 6 bases from V and 6 bases from J, with 15 bases in between. The CDR3 sequence is CASRVTGARNSPLHF. In DNA, the CDR3 is TGTGCCAGCAGAGTAACGGGCGCCCGTAATTCACCCCTCCACTTT.

This rearrangement joins TRBV6-5 to TRBJ2-2; TRBD1 matches at 9 bases. Germline V gene data show CDR1 as MNHEY and CDR2 as SVGAGI. The CDR3 sequence is 20 residues long. V trimming: 2 bases; J trimming: 6 bases; junction bases outside the gene matches: 19. The CDR3 DNA reads TGTGCCAGCAGTTACACGGGACAGGGCGCCCGCGTGCGAGTATCCGGGGAGCTGTTTTTT. This gives the protein CASSYTGQGARVRVSGELFF.

This clonotype was observed at least ten times. The CDR3 DNA follows: TGTGCCAGCAGCCCTATGGGGGGAGGGGAGACTGAAGCTTTCTTT. Protein product: CASSPMGGGETEAFF. The chain has TRBV4-2 and TRBJ1-1; D perhaps matches TRBD1 (5 bases). This CDR3 comprises 15 residues. CDR1 LGHNA and CDR2 YNFKEQ come from the germline V gene. The germline V and J ends were trimmed by 4 bases and 5 bases, with 17 bases remaining between them.

This chain joins TRBV7-9 and TRBJ1-2, with a weak D call TRBD1 (5 bases). The CDR3 consists of 15 residues. With 3 bases removed from V and 5 bases from J, the gap between germline ends came to 16 bases. In germline, CDR1 is SEHNR, CDR2 FQNEAQ (reference sequence). The CDR3 region is CASSFVGVFVYGYTF. The CDR3 bases are TGTGCCAGCAGCTTCGTGGGGGTGTTTGTGTATGGCTACACCTTC.

The rearrangement links TRBV10-3 to TRBJ1-1, with D hard to call. From germline, CDR1 is ENHRY and CDR2 SYGVKD. This CDR3 has 12 amino acids. Trimming stripped 5 bases from V and 3 bases from J, with 7 bases between. CDR3 region: CAISRTDTEAFF. Written as DNA, the CDR3 is TGTGCCATCAGTAGGACCGACACTGAAGCTTTCTTT.

This clonotype showed up just a few times. The chain joins TRBV27 to TRBJ2-2; tentative D call: TRBD2 (6 bases). Trimming pared 8 bases from V and 4 bases from J, leaving 20 bases between. The CDR3 consists of 16 residues. Germline CDR1 and CDR2: MNHEY and SMNVEV (reference sequence). The CDR3 spells CASRSRRGEGTGELFF. The CDR3 coding sequence is TGTGCCAGCCGGAGCCGACGCGGGGAAGGCACCGGGGAGCTGTTTTTT.

This chain joins TRBV6-2 or TRBV6-3 and TRBJ2-7; TRBD2 matches 7 bases. J lost 4 bases, V lost 4 bases, and 7 bases had no gene match. CDR1 and CDR2 from the germline V gene are MNHEY and SVGEGT. The CDR3 is 14 amino acids. CDR3 sequence (DNA): TGTGCCAGCAGTTCCCGGGACTACCGATACGAGCAGTACTTC. It codes for CASSSRDYRYEQYF.

The rearrangement joins TRBV6-5 to TRBJ1-6, with D possibly being TRBD1 (5 bases). The V and J ends lost 2 bases and 7 bases respectively, with 9 bases between them. The CDR3 totals 14 residues. Per germline, CDR1 MNHEY and CDR2 SVGAGI. The CDR3 sequence: CASSYETVNSPLHF. CDR3 sequence (DNA): TGTGCCAGCAGTTACGAGACAGTAAATTCACCCCTCCACTTT.

This clonotype has just a few counts. V is TRBV6-1 and J is TRBJ2-7; TRBD2 is a possible D gene (5 bases). This CDR3 spans 15 amino acids. Germline CDR1 reads MNHNS; CDR2 reads SASEGT. V dropped 0 bases and J dropped 3 bases, with 12 bases sitting between them. Here the CDR3 DNA reads TGTGCCAGCAGTGAAGCCCGGTCGGGGTACTACGAGCAGTACTTC. It encodes CASSEARSGYYEQYF.

The chain uses TRBV20-1 and TRBJ2-3; D not resolved. V lost 5 bases and J 5 bases, leaving 5 bases between the germline ends. The CDR3 covers 10 residues. Germline CDR1 and CDR2: DFQATT and SNEGSKA (reference sequence). The CDR3 is CSALIDTQYF. The CDR3 DNA reads as TGCAGTGCTTTGATAGATACGCAGTATTTT.

The chain is built from TRBV7-9 and TRBJ2-5; D may be TRBD2 (6 bases). CDR3 size: 15 residues. Germline V lookup: CDR1 SEHNR, CDR2 FQNEAQ (reference sequence). V was pared by 5 bases and J by 2 bases, with 15 bases between. CDR3: CASSPGRRVQETQYF. The CDR3 DNA sequence: TGTGCCAGCAGCCCGGGGAGGCGGGTACAAGAGACCCAGTACTTC.

The V gene is TRBV24-1, the J gene TRBJ2-3, with TRBD1 identical over 11 bases. CDR1 and CDR2 from the germline V gene are KGHDR and SFDVKD. The V segment lost 4 bases and the J segment 4 bases; nucleotides outside the gene matches: 3. CDR3 size: 15 residues. CDR3 amino acids: CATSEPGQGADTQYF. DNA of the CDR3: TGTGCCACCAGTGAACCGGGACAGGGGGCAGATACGCAGTATTTT.

This clonotype was seen more than once but under ten times. The chain carries TRBV6-6 and TRBJ2-6; no clear D. This CDR3 region has 15 residues. CDR1 is MNHNY and CDR2 is SVGAGI in the germline V gene (reference sequence). V was shortened by 2 bases and J by 0 bases, with 5 bases between the two germline ends. This chain's CDR3 is CASSYRTSGANVLTF. The CDR3 DNA is TGTGCCAGCAGTTACCGCACCTCTGGGGCCAACGTCCTGACTTTC.

This clonotype was detected a few times. The chain carries TRBV11-2 and TRBJ1-2; TRBD1 might be the D (5 bases). CDR3 length: 12 amino acids. The germline V gene encodes CDR1 SGHAT and CDR2 FQNNGV. The V gene lost 5 bases and the J gene lost 3 bases, with 7 bases spanning the gap. Here the CDR3 DNA reads TGTGCCAGCAGCGTGGGGGACTATGGCTACACCTTC. Its protein is CASSVGDYGYTF.

The table lists this clonotype with a few counts. This chain joins TRBV10-1 and TRBJ1-2; D is ambiguous. Trimming stripped 9 bases from V and 2 bases from J, with 13 bases between. This CDR3 is built from 13 residues. Germline V lookup: CDR1 WNHNN, CDR2 SYGVQD (reference sequence). CDR3: CARNIEKNYGYTF. In nucleotides, the CDR3 is TGCGCCAGGAATATCGAGAAGAACTATGGCTACACCTTC.

There are a few counts of this clonotype. This chain connects TRBV15 to TRBJ2-3; D tentatively reads TRBD1 or TRBD2 (6 bases each). The CDR3 runs 16 residues. Trimming removed 3 bases from V and 6 bases from J, with 19 bases in between. CDR1 and CDR2 (germline): LNHNV, YYDKDF (reference sequence). CDR3 loop: CATSSDPPGGGDTQYF. The CDR3 nucleotides read TGTGCCACCAGCAGTGATCCTCCCGGGGGCGGGGATACGCAGTATTTT.

V usage is TRBV11-2 and J usage is TRBJ1-6; possible D gene TRBD1, 5 bases. Germline V gene lookup returns CDR1 SGHAT and CDR2 FQNNGV. The V gene lost 3 bases and the J gene lost 14 bases, with 17 bases spanning the gap. CDR3 size: 14 residues. CDR3 sequence: CASSFTGWGRSLHF. The CDR3 DNA is TGTGCCAGCAGCTTTACAGGATGGGGTCGGTCCCTCCACTTT.

Only a few counts were recorded for this clonotype. The chain uses TRBV20-1 and TRBJ2-3; maybe TRBD1 (6 bases). V was trimmed by 3 bases and J by 0 bases, leaving 16 bases between them. Germline CDR1 DFQATT, CDR2 SNEGSKA (reference sequence). The CDR3 has 16 residues. CDR3 nucleotides: TGCAGTGCTAGGCCAGGCCGGACAGCTAGCACAGATACGCAGTATTTT. Its translation is CSARPGRTASTDTQYF.

This clonotype was recorded a few times. The chain carries TRBV5-6 and TRBJ2-7; tentative D call: TRBD1 (5 bases). This CDR3 contains 13 residues. From germline, CDR1 is SGHDT and CDR2 YYEEEE. V was pared by 3 bases and J by 3 bases, with 10 bases between. CDR3 DNA: TGTGCCAGCAGCTACCCAGGGTACTACGAGCAGTACTTC. Protein sequence: CASSYPGYYEQYF.

The chain joins TRBV2 to TRBJ2-7; a weak D match, TRBD2 (6 bases). The germline V and J ends were trimmed by 6 bases and 0 bases, with 21 bases remaining between them. Germline-derived CDR1 and CDR2 are SNHLY and FYNNEI. The CDR3 spans 17 residues. CDR3 coding DNA: TGTGCCAGCAGGGCACCTGAAGGCGGGGAGAGCTCCTACGAGCAGTACTTC. Translating it yields CASRAPEGGESSYEQYF.